A single TCR beta chain is shown here with its context. There is no known antigen for this receptor. Per-base qualities were not stored, and no clone one base away is much larger. This record belongs to a study of OX40 agonist ivuxolimab in advanced cancers. For the wider study: Ivuxolimab was an agonistic, fully human IgG2 monoclonal antibody directed against OX40 (CD134), a costimulatory receptor. Patients were allowed to have had prior anti-PD-1, anti-PD-L1 or anti-CTLA-4 therapy, and approximately 40% of the dose-escalation patients had been treated with checkpoint inhibitors. Three dose-escalation patients achieved partial responses, one with hepatocellular carcinoma and two with cutaneous melanoma. The point of sequencing TCRbeta in the periphery was to test whether ivuxolimab changed TCR sequence diversity and drove clonal T-cell expansion. A male proportion of almost 85% and a mean age of approximately 62 years, ranging from about 20 to 80, were recorded for the dose-escalation cohort. Intravenous ivuxolimab was administered to patients every 2 weeks at six dose levels: 0.01, 0.1, 0.3, 1.5, 3 and 10 mg/kg. Among the approximately 50 dose-escalation patients, around 20 had hepatocellular carcinoma, roughly 15 melanoma, 9 renal cell carcinoma and 9 head and neck cancer. The monotherapy dose-escalation portion (N ≈ 52 patients) of the phase I ivuxolimab trial is reported in the paper.

Study-level results and caveats: After ivuxolimab, more expanded clones were found on average in CD8+ T cells than in CD4+ T cells. Which antigens the clonally expanded peripheral T cells were specific for was not determined. At doses of 0.1 to 3.0 mg/kg, clonal expansion of both CD4+ and CD8+ T cells in blood was seen between baseline and week 6. Low levels of normalized T-cell clonal expansion were also seen in some nonresponding patients. In the 0.1-3.0 mg/kg groups, partial responders had among the lowest normalized peripheral clonal expansion, particularly in CD8+ T cells.

Patients with a history of autoimmune disease or receiving systemic immunosuppression were excluded from the trial. Peripheral blood for TCR sequencing was drawn from every dose cohort at baseline, at cycle 4 day 1 and at cycle 7 day 1. The samples were drawn from a first-in-human, open-label, multicenter phase I dose-escalation trial of ivuxolimab. The trial enrolled adults with locally advanced or metastatic head and neck squamous cell, hepatocellular, melanoma or renal cell carcinoma. CD4+ and CD8+ T cells were sorted separately from peripheral blood before TCR sequencing. To sequence the TCRbeta CDR3 region, genomic DNA was isolated from the sorted cells. The immunoSEQ Assay was used to sequence the TCRbeta CDR3 regions. TCRdb re-hosts the immuneACCESS table, in-frame sequences only. Its copies lack some clones; in the studies checked, an unresolved V gene accounts for under half of them, and the cause for the rest is not known. In all, the sample holds 45,000 to 55,000 clones, and around 84% of those were seen once. The ten largest clones represent about 1.5% of the sample.

Per the germline V gene, SGHTA is the CDR1 and FQGNSA is the CDR2. Trimming leaves V shorter by 6 bases and J shorter by 5 bases, with the junction holding 15 bases beyond the gene matches. Taken from cysteine to phenylalanine, the CDR3 has 16 residues. Only the CDR3 DNA stays, 48 bases, in frame from base 1. The input for sequencing was CD4+ or CD8+ T cells sorted from blood, taken in a trial of the OX40 agonist ivuxolimab. This receptor was taken from an adult with an advanced solid tumor such as melanoma, head and neck, liver or kidney cancer. In this chain, TRBV7-2 is recombined with TRBJ1-1; 7 nucleotides in the junction match TRBD1. The CDR3 reads as follows: CASSSRTGGKGTEAFF. In nucleotides, the sequence is TGTGCCAGCAGTTCGAGGACAGGCGGAAAGGGGACTGAAGCTTTCTTT.